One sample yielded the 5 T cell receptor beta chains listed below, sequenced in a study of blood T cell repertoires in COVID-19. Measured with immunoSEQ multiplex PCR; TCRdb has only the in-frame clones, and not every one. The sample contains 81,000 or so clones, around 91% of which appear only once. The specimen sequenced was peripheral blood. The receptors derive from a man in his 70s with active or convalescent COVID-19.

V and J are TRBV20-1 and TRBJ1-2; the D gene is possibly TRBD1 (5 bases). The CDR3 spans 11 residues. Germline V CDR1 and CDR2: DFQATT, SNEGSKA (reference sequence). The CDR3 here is CTQGGVYGYTF. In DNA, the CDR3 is TGCACCCAAGGAGGGGTATATGGCTACACCTTC.

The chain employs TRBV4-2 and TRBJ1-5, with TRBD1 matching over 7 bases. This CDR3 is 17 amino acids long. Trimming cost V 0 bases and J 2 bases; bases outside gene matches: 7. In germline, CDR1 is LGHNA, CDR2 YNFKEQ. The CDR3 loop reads CASSQEYRGYGNQPQHF. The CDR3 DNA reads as TGTGCCAGCAGCCAAGAGTACAGGGGATATGGCAATCAGCCCCAGCATTTT.

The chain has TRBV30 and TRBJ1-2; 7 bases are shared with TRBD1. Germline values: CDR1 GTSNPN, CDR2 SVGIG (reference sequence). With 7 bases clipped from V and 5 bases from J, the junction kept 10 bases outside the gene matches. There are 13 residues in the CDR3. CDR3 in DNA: TGTGCCTCTCCGGGACAGCCGAGGTATGGCTACACCTTC. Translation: CASPGQPRYGYTF.

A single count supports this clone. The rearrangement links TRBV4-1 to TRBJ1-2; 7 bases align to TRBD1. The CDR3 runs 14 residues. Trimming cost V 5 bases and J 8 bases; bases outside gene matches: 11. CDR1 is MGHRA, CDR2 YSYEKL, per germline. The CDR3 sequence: CASSLGQLSLGYTF. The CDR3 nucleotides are TGCGCCAGCAGCTTGGGACAGCTTTCCTTAGGCTACACCTTC.

CDR3 bases: TGTGCCATCAGTGGTCCTGCGGGTTTCGACTATGGCTACACCTTC. It yields the protein CAISGPAGFDYGYTF. The gene calls are TRBV10-3 and TRBJ1-2; no firm D call. Germline CDR1 and CDR2: ENHRY and SYGVKD. This CDR3 region has 15 residues. Trimming cost V 4 bases and J 3 bases, with 15 bases left between them.